This TCR beta chain was captured by sequencing in a study of T cell changes during pregnancy in multiple sclerosis. V lost 5 bases and J lost 6; bases outside the gene matches: 3. The CDR3 has 14 residues. Germline CDR1 and CDR2: MDHEN and SYDVKM. Profiled with immunoSEQ multiplex PCR; TCRdb holds only in-frame clones, not every one. The sample lists roughly 70,000 clones; around nine tenths were seen once. V is TRBV28 and J is TRBJ2-1, with 11 bases that match TRBD2. The sequence derives from a female donor with multiple sclerosis, enrolled in a pregnancy study. The specimen was peripheral blood, collected in the third trimester of pregnancy. CDR3 DNA: TGTGCCAGCAGTGGACTAGCGGGCGCCAATGAGCAGTTCTTC. Translating gives CASSGLAGANEQFF.